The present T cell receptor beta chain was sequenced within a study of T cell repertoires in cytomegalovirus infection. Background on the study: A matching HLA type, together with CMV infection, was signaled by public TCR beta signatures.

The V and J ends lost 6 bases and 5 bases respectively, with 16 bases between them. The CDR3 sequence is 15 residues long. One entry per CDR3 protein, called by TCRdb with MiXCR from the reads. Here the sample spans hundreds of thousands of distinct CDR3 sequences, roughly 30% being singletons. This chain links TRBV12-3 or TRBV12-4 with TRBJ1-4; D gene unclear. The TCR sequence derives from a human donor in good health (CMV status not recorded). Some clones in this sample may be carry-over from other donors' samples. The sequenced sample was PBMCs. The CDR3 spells CASSPRNWLNEKLFF. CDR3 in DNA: TGTGCCAGCAGCCCGCGGAACTGGTTGAATGAAAAACTGTTTTTT.